This T cell receptor beta chain was sequenced in a study of OX40 agonist ivuxolimab in advanced cancers. The CDR3 covers 14 residues. V was trimmed by 3 bases and J by 1 base, leaving 9 bases between them. CDR1 is SGDLS and CDR2 is YYNGEE in the germline V gene. TCRdb keeps only in-frame clones here, not all; method: immunoSEQ multiplex PCR. The table lists about 35,000 clones, nearly 95% of them singletons. This chain connects TRBV9 to TRBJ2-3; D remains ambiguous. This specimen was CD4+ or CD8+ T cells sorted from blood, taken in a trial of the OX40 agonist ivuxolimab. The TCR was taken from an adult with an advanced solid tumor such as melanoma, head and neck, liver or kidney cancer. CDR3 DNA sequence: TGTGCCAGCAGCGCCCAGGATGGCACAGATACGCAGTATTTT. As protein: CASSAQDGTDTQYF.